This TCR beta chain was identified in a study of blood T cells in healthy people across ages. The study, taken as a whole, reports: Among long-lived donors, naive CD4+ cells were more numerous and diversity higher than in aged donors.

On this clonotype itself: The target antigen is unknown.

At least 6 micrograms of total RNA were extracted per sample. The authors ran a second PCR of roughly 6 to 11 cycles using a sample-barcoded 5' primer and a J-beta primer mix. TCRdb itself ran the 5' RACE reads through MiXCR, one entry per CDR3 protein. The sample records about 600,000 distinct CDR3 sequences, more than 45% being singletons. Sample: blood. The TCR comes from a man older than 75 in good health.

CDR3: CASSPVRSYNEQFF. The CDR3 nucleotides are TGTGCCAGCAGCCCGGTGCGCTCCTACAATGAGCAGTTCTTC. The chain uses TRBV3-1 and TRBJ2-1; D not resolved. CDR3 length: 14 residues. Deletions cut 4 bases from V and 0 bases from J, with 7 bases between. Germline loops: CDR1 LGHDT, CDR2 YNNKEL (reference sequence).